This note documents a single T cell receptor beta chain sequence. The entry originates in a study of cytomegalovirus exposure and HLA in healthy donors. PCR used 60 Vbeta primers and 13 Jbeta primers. Produced via immunoSEQ multiplex PCR; TCRdb's table is partial and in-frame only. Among about 170,000 clones listed, 80% to 90% were seen once. The CDR3 runs to 17 residues. V gave up 8 bases and J gave up 0 bases, with 19 bases separating them. CDR1 MNHEY and CDR2 SMNVEV come from the germline V gene (reference sequence). The gene calls are TRBV27 and TRBJ1-4; D remains unclear. The clonotype originates from a male donor in good health and CMV-seronegative. Sequenced material: PBMCs. Here the CDR3 reads CASAPRPLLATNEKLFF. CDR3 sequence (DNA): TGTGCCAGCGCCCCGCGCCCACTACTTGCAACTAATGAAAAACTGTTTTTT.